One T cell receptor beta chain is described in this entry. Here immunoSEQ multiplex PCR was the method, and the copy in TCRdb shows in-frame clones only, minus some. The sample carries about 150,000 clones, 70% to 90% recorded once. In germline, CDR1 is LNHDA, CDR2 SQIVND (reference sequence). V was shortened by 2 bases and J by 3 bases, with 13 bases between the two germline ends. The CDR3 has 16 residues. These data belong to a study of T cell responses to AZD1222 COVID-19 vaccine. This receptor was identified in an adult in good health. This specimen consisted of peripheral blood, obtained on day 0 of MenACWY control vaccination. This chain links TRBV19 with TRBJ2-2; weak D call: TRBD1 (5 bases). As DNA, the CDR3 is TGTGCCAGTAGTATATTGAGTAGGGGTGACACCGGGGAGCTGTTTTTT. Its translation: CASSILSRGDTGELFF.